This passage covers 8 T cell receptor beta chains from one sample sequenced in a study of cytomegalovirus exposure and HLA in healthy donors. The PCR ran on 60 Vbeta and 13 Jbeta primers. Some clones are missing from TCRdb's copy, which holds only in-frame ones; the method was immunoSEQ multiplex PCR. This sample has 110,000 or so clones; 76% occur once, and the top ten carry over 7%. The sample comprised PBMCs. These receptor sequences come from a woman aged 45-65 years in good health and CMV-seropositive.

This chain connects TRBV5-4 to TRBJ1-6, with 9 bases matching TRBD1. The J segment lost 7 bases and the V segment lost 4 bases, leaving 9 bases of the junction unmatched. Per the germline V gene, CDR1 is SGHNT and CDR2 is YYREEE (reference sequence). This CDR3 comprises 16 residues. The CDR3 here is CASSGGTGSGNSPLHF. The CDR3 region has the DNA TGTGCCAGCAGCGGGGGGACAGGGAGCGGGAATTCACCCCTCCACTTT. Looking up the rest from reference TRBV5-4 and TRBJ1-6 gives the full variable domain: ETGVTQSPTHLIKTRGQQVTLRCSSQSGHNTVSWYQQALGQGPQFIFQYYREEENGRGNFPPRFSGLQFPNYSSELNVNALELDDSALYLCASSGGTGSGNSPLHFGNGTRLTVT.

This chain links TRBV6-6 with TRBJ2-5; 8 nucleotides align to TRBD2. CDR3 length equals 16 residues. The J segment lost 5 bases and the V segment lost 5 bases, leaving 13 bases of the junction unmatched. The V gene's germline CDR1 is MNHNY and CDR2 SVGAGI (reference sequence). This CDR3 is CASSPRLAREGETQYF. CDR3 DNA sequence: TGTGCCAGCAGTCCAAGACTAGCTCGGGAGGGGGAGACCCAGTACTTC.

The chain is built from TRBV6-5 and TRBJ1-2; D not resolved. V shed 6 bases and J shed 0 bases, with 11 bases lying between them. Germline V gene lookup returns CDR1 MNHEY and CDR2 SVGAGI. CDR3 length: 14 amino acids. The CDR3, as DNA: TGTGCCAGCAGGGAGAATGGAGCTAACTATGGCTACACCTTC. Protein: CASRENGANYGYTF.

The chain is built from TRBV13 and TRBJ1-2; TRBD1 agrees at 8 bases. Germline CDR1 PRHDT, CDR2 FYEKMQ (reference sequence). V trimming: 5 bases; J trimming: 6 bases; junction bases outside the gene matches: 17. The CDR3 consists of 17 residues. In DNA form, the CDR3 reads TGTGCCAGCAGCCAACGTGGGCCACAGGGGGGGAACCATGGCTACACCTTC. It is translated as CASSQRGPQGGNHGYTF.

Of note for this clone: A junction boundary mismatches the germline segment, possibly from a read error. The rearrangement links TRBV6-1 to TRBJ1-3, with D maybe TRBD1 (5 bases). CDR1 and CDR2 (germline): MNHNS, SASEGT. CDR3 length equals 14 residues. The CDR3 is CASSEGAELNTIYF. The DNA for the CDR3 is TGTGCTAGCAGTGAAGGGGCTGAGCTAAACACCATATATTTT.

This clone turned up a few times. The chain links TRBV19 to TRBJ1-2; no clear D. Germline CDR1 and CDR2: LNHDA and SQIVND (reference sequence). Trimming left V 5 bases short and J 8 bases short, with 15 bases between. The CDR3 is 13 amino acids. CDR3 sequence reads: CASSPPGGWGYTF. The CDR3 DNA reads TGTGCCAGTAGTCCCCCAGGAGGGTGGGGCTACACCTTC.

In DNA form, the CDR3 reads TGTGCCAGCAGCTTAGTCAGGGGGAGGACTGAAGCTTTCTTT. Its protein product is CASSLVRGRTEAFF. The chain joins TRBV11-2 to TRBJ1-1, with 7 bases lining up with TRBD1. Germline V gene lookup returns CDR1 SGHAT and CDR2 FQNNGV. The CDR3 extends over 14 amino acids. V dropped 1 base and J dropped 5; count of bases not matched to a gene: 4.

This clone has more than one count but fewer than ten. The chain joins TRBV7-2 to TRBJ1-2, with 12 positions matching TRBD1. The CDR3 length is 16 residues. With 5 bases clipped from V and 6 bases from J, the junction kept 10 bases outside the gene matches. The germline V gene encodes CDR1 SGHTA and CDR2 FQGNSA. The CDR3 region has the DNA TGTGCCAGCAGCGAGGGGCCGGGACAGGGGGCCAATGGCTACACCTTC. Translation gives CASSEGPGQGANGYTF.